The 25 T cell receptor beta chains in this list originate from one sample, sequenced in a study of neoadjuvant anti-PD-1 for oral cavity cancer. Sequenced by immunoSEQ multiplex PCR; TCRdb stores in-frame clones only, minus some. The sample consists of tens of thousands of clones, approximately 84% of them appearing once. Noted time point: after neoadjuvant nivolumab, at surgical resection. The sample in question was PBMCs, obtained after nivolumab (anti-PD-1) treatment. The receptors stem from a person aged 35-79 years with oral cavity squamous cell carcinoma.

This clone is a singleton in its sample. In DNA, the CDR3 is TGTGCCACCGGGGACACGGGGACAACTAATGAAAAACTGTTTTTT. This codes for CATGDTGTTNEKLFF. The rearrangement joins TRBV6-1 to TRBJ1-4; TRBD1 might be the D (6 bases). The CDR3 is made up of 15 amino acids. Trimming shortened V by 10 bases and J by 0 bases, and 15 bases separated the two germline ends. Germline V gene data show CDR1 as MNHNS and CDR2 as SASEGT.

V usage is TRBV30 and J usage is TRBJ1-4; 10 positions match TRBD1. Germline assignment: CDR1 GTSNPN and CDR2 SVGIG (reference sequence). V was clipped by 6 bases and J by 6 bases; unmatched bases: 1. This CDR3 is 12 amino acids long. The CDR3 nucleotides are TGTGCCTGTGGGACAGGGGATGAAAAACTGTTTTTT. It translates to CACGTGDEKLFF.

The rearrangement uses TRBV13 and TRBJ1-2; 10 positions agree with TRBD1. There are 16 residues in the CDR3. V trimming: 4 bases; J trimming: 3 bases; junction bases outside the gene matches: 8. From germline, CDR1 is PRHDT and CDR2 FYEKMQ (reference sequence). The CDR3 here is CASSSTGTGVYYGYTF. CDR3 nucleotides: TGTGCCAGCAGCTCGACCGGGACAGGGGTCTACTATGGCTACACCTTC.

The chain joins TRBV4-1 to TRBJ2-1; D ambiguous. Germline CDR1 is MGHRA and CDR2 is YSYEKL. The V gene lost 3 bases and the J gene lost 4 bases, with 13 bases spanning the gap. This CDR3 is 15 amino acids long. CDR3 protein: CASSQVPVGYNEQFF. The CDR3 DNA reads TGCGCCAGCAGCCAGGTCCCTGTGGGTTACAATGAGCAGTTCTTC.

This chain links TRBV5-8 with TRBJ1-4; no definite D call. The germline gives CDR1 SGHTS, CDR2 YDEGEE. With 2 bases removed from V and 8 bases from J, the gap between germline ends came to 4 bases. The CDR3 covers 11 residues. CDR3 in DNA: TGTGCCAGCAGCTTAGTCGAAAAACTGTTTTTT. This encodes CASSLVEKLFF.

On this clone: The junction and the germline gene differ at one end; a read error may be behind it. This chain connects TRBV2 to TRBJ1-2; D unclear. Germline lookup yields CDR1 SNHLY and CDR2 FYNNEI. The CDR3 is made up of 12 amino acids. CDR3 sequence: CASREEDYGYTF. The CDR3 region has the DNA TGTGCCAGCAGGGAAGAGGACTATGGCTACACCTTC.

The V gene is TRBV27, the J gene TRBJ1-4; D remains unclear. This CDR3 spans 16 amino acids. Germline values: CDR1 MNHEY, CDR2 SMNVEV (reference sequence). Trimming removed 6 bases at V and 0 bases at J, with 14 bases between. CDR3 region: CASSPRWVTTNEKLFF. The CDR3 coding sequence is TGTGCCAGCAGCCCGAGATGGGTGACAACTAATGAAAAACTGTTTTTT. The full variable domain, in which reference TRBV27 and TRBJ1-4 provide the parts outside the CDR3, is EAQVTQNPRYLITVTGKKLTVTCSQNMNHEYMSWYRQDPGLGLRQIYYSMNVEVTDKGDVPEGYKVSRKEKRNFPLILESPSPNQTSLYFCASSPRWVTTNEKLFFGSGTQLSVL.

This chain uses TRBV19 with TRBJ1-5; D possibly corresponds to TRBD1 (5 bases). CDR1 is LNHDA, CDR2 SQIVND, per germline (reference sequence). Deletions cut 4 bases from V and 6 bases from J, with 16 bases between. This CDR3 spans 15 amino acids. For the CDR3, the DNA is TGTGCCAGTAGTACCGGGACGATCTTGAGTCAGCCCCAGCATTTT. Its translation is CASSTGTILSQPQHF. The variable domain in full, completed from reference TRBV19 and TRBJ1-5, reads DGGITQSPKYLFRKEGQNVTLSCEQNLNHDAMYWYRQDPGQGLRLIYYSQIVNDFQKGDIAEGYSVSREKKESFPLTVTSAQKNPTAFYLCASSTGTILSQPQHFGDGTRLSIL.

The V and J genes are TRBV7-8 and TRBJ1-2; no clear D gene. The germline V gene has CDR1 SGHVS and CDR2 FQNEAQ. CDR3 length equals 14 residues. Trimming cost V 1 base and J 4 bases, with 10 bases left between them. CDR3 sequence: CASSLGEEGYGYTF. The CDR3 DNA sequence: TGTGCCAGCAGCTTAGGGGAGGAGGGCTATGGCTACACCTTC. Supplemented by reference TRBV7-8 and TRBJ1-2, the full variable domain reads GAGVSQSPRYKVAKRGQDVALRCDPISGHVSLFWYQQALGQGPEFLTYFQNEAQLDKSGLPSDRFFAERPEGSVSTLKIQRTQQEDSAVYLCASSLGEEGYGYTFGSGTRLTVV.

The CDR3 DNA reads TGTGCCAGCAGCGTCAGGGGGGTTAATGAGCAGTTCTTC. This translates into CASSVRGVNEQFF. The gene calls are TRBV7-2 and TRBJ2-1, with a possible D match to TRBD1 (7 bases). The CDR3 sequence is 13 residues long. V dropped 5 bases and J dropped 7 bases, with 12 bases sitting between them. Germline V gives CDR1 SGHTA, CDR2 FQGNSA.

The rearrangement links TRBV19 to TRBJ2-7; D not resolved. This CDR3 is built from 13 residues. Germline loops: CDR1 LNHDA, CDR2 SQIVND (reference sequence). V lost 5 bases, J lost 3 bases, and 11 bases lay in between. CDR3 residues: CASSGVLFYEQYF. CDR3 nucleotides: TGTGCCAGTAGTGGTGTCCTATTCTACGAGCAGTACTTC.

V is TRBV19 and J is TRBJ2-3, with 9 nucleotides matching TRBD2. Unmatched junction bases numbered 5, after V lost 7 bases and J lost 0 bases. CDR1 is LNHDA, CDR2 SQIVND, per germline (reference sequence). The CDR3 sequence is 15 residues long. This chain's CDR3 is CASTPTSGSTDTQYF. CDR3 coding DNA: TGTGCCAGTACCCCGACTAGCGGTAGCACAGATACGCAGTATTTT.

The chain carries TRBV2 and TRBJ2-3; 10 bases fit TRBD2. The V gene's germline CDR1 is SNHLY and CDR2 FYNNEI. After removal of 5 bases from V and 2 bases from J, the junction contained 13 bases not matched to a gene. This CDR3 spans 18 amino acids. The CDR3 DNA sequence: TGTGCCAGCAGTTTCACTAGCGGGGCCGAATCAATCACAGATACGCAGTATTTT. This encodes CASSFTSGAESITDTQYF.

This clone was recorded once. The genes are TRBV6-1 and TRBJ2-3; D not certain. The CDR3 is made up of 14 amino acids. Germline lookup yields CDR1 MNHNS and CDR2 SASEGT. V was pared by 6 bases and J by 1 base, with 11 bases between. The CDR3 region is CASRPHEGTDTQYF. DNA of the CDR3: TGTGCCAGCAGGCCCCATGAGGGCACAGATACGCAGTATTTT.

This clone showed up just once. The V call is TRBV2, the J call TRBJ1-2; unclear D gene. This CDR3 is built from 11 residues. Trimming stripped 7 bases from V and 2 bases from J, with 5 bases between. Germline loops: CDR1 SNHLY, CDR2 FYNNEI. CDR3 sequence reads: CASIENYGYTF. The CDR3 DNA sequence: TGTGCCAGCATAGAAAACTATGGCTACACCTTC.

This clone came up a few times. CDR3 sequence: CASSLAEPGINEQFF. CDR3 bases: TGCGCCAGCAGCTTGGCCGAGCCGGGAATAAATGAGCAGTTCTTC. The chain employs TRBV5-1 and TRBJ2-1; a weak D match, TRBD2 (5 bases). Germline CDR1 SGHRS, CDR2 YFSETQ. The CDR3 extends over 15 amino acids. The V end was cut by 0 bases, the J end by 7 bases, with 14 bases between. The full variable domain, its missing parts supplied by reference TRBV5-1 and TRBJ2-1, is KAGVTQTPRYLIKTRGQQVTLSCSPISGHRSVSWYQQTPGQGLQFLFEYFSETQRNKGNFPGRFSGRQFSNSRSEMNVSTLELGDSALYLCASSLAEPGINEQFFGPGTRLTVL.

This clone was seen once. The V gene is TRBV9, the J gene TRBJ2-2; D is possibly TRBD2 (5 bases). This CDR3 has 16 residues. The V gene's germline CDR1 is SGDLS and CDR2 YYNGEE. V lost 0 bases and J 1 base, leaving 10 bases between the germline ends. The CDR3 coding sequence is TGTGCCAGCAGCGTAGGTAGGACTCTGAACACCGGGGAGCTGTTTTTT. Translation gives CASSVGRTLNTGELFF.

This clone showed up just once. V and J are TRBV19 and TRBJ1-1; maybe TRBD1 (5 bases). The CDR3 is 17 residues long. Germline assignment: CDR1 LNHDA and CDR2 SQIVND (reference sequence). The V and J ends lost 3 bases and 4 bases respectively, with 21 bases between them. CDR3 nucleotides: TGTGCCAGTAGTATCGGATCCGGGAGCCCGGGGGGCACTGAAGCTTTCTTT. Its translation: CASSIGSGSPGGTEAFF.

The chain carries TRBV30 and TRBJ1-5; no clear D. This CDR3 is built from 13 residues. With 5 bases removed from V and 0 bases from J, the gap between germline ends came to 8 bases. Germline CDR1 GTSNPN, CDR2 SVGIG (reference sequence). The CDR3 DNA sequence: TGTGCCTGGCGACTCGCTAGCAATCAGCCCCAGCATTTT. It is translated as CAWRLASNQPQHF.

The chain uses TRBV18 and TRBJ2-3; TRBD1 agrees at 7 bases. V shed 8 bases, J shed 4 bases, and the junction held 3 bases outside the gene matches. The germline V gene encodes CDR1 KGHSH and CDR2 LQKENI. This CDR3 contains 12 residues. CDR3 loop: CASATGSDTQYF. The CDR3, as DNA: TGTGCCAGCGCGACAGGGTCAGATACGCAGTATTTT.

The chain employs TRBV6-1 and TRBJ1-2; no reliable D call. Looked up from germline, CDR1 is MNHNS and CDR2 is SASEGT. Trimming left V 5 bases short and J 2 bases short, with 9 bases between. CDR3 length: 13 residues. CDR3 loop: CASSRTVNYGYTF. The CDR3 coding sequence is TGTGCCAGCAGTAGGACGGTGAACTATGGCTACACCTTC.

This sequence joins TRBV7-9 and TRBJ1-1; perhaps TRBD1 as D (6 bases). The CDR3 is 14 residues long. V lost 8 bases and J lost 6, with 19 bases in between. In germline, CDR1 is SEHNR, CDR2 FQNEAQ (reference sequence). The CDR3 nucleotides read TGTGCCAGCCGCTCGACAGGTGGAGGGGCTGAAGCTTTCTTT. Translation: CASRSTGGGAEAFF.

The chain recombines TRBV9 with TRBJ2-3; D is tentatively TRBD1 or TRBD2 (5 bases each). Trimming left V 4 bases short and J 0 bases short, with 15 bases between. This CDR3 spans 16 amino acids. CDR1 and CDR2 (germline): SGDLS, YYNGEE. The chain's CDR3 is CASSRGAAPSTDTQYF. The CDR3 bases are TGTGCCAGCAGCAGAGGGGCAGCGCCTAGCACAGATACGCAGTATTTT.

The V gene is TRBV27, the J gene TRBJ2-3; D perhaps matches TRBD2 (6 bases). There are 14 residues in the CDR3. Germline assignment: CDR1 MNHEY and CDR2 SMNVEV (reference sequence). V lost 6 bases and J 2 bases, leaving 12 bases between the germline ends. The CDR3 DNA sequence: TGTGCCAGCAGGGAGGGTCATCTCACAGATACGCAGTATTTT. Its protein product is CASREGHLTDTQYF.

The chain is built from TRBV9 and TRBJ1-4; 11 bases match TRBD1. Unmatched junction bases numbered 4, after V lost 3 bases and J lost 6 bases. There are 15 residues in the CDR3. The germline gives CDR1 SGDLS, CDR2 YYNGEE. CDR3 DNA sequence: TGTGCCAGCAGCGCCCCGGGACAGGGGGATGAAAAACTGTTTTTT. It specifies CASSAPGQGDEKLFF.